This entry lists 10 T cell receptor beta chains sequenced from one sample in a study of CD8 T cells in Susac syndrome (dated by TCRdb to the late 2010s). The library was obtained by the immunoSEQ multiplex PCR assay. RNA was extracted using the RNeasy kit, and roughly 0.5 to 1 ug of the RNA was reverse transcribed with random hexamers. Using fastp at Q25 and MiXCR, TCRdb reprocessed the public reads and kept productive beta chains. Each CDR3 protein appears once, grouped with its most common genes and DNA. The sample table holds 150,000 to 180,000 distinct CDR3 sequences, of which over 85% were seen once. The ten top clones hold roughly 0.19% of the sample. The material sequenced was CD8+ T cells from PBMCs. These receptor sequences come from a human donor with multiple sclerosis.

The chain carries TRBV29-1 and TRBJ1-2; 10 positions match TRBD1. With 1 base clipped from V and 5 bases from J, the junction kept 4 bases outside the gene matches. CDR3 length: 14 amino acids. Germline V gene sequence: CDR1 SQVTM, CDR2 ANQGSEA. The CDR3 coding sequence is TGCAGCGTTGAAGGCGAGGGACAGGGGTATGGCTACACCTTC. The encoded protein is CSVEGEGQGYGYTF.

CDR3 sequence (DNA): TGTGCCTGGAGCACAGGGCTCGAGCAGTACTTC. It translates to CAWSTGLEQYF. The V and J genes are TRBV30 and TRBJ2-7; the D gene is possibly TRBD1 (6 bases). The V and J ends lost 3 bases and 6 bases respectively, with 9 bases between them. This CDR3 region has 11 residues. Per germline, CDR1 GTSNPN and CDR2 SVGIG (reference sequence).

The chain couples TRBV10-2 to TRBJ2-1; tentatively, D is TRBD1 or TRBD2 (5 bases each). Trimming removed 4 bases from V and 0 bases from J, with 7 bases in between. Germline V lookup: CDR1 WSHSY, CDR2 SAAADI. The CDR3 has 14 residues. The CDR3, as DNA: TGCGCCAGCAGTGTGGGGACCTCCTACAATGAGCAGTTCTTC. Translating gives CASSVGTSYNEQFF.

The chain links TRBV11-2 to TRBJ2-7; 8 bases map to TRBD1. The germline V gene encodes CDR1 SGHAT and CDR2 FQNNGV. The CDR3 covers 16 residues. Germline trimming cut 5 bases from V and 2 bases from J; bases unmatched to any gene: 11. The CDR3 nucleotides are TGTGCCAGCAGCATCCCCGGGACAGGAAACACCTACGAGCAGTACTTC. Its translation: CASSIPGTGNTYEQYF.

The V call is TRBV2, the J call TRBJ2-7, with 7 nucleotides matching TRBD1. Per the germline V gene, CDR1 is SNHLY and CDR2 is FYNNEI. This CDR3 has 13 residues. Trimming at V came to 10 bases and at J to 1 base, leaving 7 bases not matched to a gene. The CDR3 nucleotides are TGTGCCATCGGCCGGGGACAGTCCTACGAGCAGTACTTC. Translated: CAIGRGQSYEQYF.

The CDR3 DNA follows: TGTGCCAGCAGCGTAGCGAGCCGCTATGGCTACACCTTC. Amino acids: CASSVASRYGYTF. V gene TRBV9 combines with J gene TRBJ1-2; D gene uncertain. CDR1 and CDR2 from the germline V gene are SGDLS and YYNGEE. V was pared by 0 bases and J by 4 bases, with 7 bases between. This CDR3 is 13 amino acids long. Full variable domain (rest looked up from reference TRBV9 and TRBJ1-2): DSGVTQTPKHLITATGQRVTLRCSPRSGDLSVYWYQQSLDQGLQFLIQYYNGEERAKGNILERFSAQQFPDLHSELNLSSLELGDSALYFCASSVASRYGYTFGSGTRLTVV.

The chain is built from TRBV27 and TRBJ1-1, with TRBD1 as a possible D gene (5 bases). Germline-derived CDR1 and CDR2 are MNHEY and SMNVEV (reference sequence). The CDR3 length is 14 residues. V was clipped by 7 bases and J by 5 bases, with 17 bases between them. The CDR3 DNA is TGTGCCAGCACCCCGGGGAGGGGCGGAACTGAAGCTTTCTTT. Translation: CASTPGRGGTEAFF.

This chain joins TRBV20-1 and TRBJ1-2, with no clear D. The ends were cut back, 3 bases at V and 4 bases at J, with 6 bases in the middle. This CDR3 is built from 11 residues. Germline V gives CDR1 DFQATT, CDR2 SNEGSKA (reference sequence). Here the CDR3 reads CSASFTYGYTF. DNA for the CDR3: TGCAGTGCTAGCTTTACCTATGGCTACACCTTC.

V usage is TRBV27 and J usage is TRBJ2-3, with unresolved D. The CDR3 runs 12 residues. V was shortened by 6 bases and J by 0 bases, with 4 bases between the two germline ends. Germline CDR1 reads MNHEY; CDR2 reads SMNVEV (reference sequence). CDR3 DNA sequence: TGTGCCAGCAGAACTAGCACAGATACGCAGTATTTT. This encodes CASRTSTDTQYF.

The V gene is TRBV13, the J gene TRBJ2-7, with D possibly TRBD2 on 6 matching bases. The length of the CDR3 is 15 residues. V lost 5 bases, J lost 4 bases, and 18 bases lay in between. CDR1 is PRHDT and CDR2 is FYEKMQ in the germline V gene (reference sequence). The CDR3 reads CASSPYPPGRYEQYF. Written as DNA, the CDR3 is TGTGCCAGCAGCCCATACCCCCCAGGGAGGTACGAGCAGTACTTC.